This T cell receptor beta chain was sequenced in a study of cytomegalovirus exposure and HLA in healthy donors. Study findings and constraints: Presence/absence analyses supposed approximately even sequencing depth among donors.

This clone was seen once. The antigen remains unidentified. PCR involved 60 Vbeta and 13 Jbeta primers. TCRdb's copy holds only in-frame clones and misses some; the assay was immunoSEQ multiplex PCR. The profile shows 200,000 or so clones, 70% to 90% of them singletons. Sample: PBMCs. This receptor was obtained from a woman between 18 and 29 years old in good health and CMV-seropositive.

The CDR3 loop is CASSSGPSQETQYF. CDR3 nucleotides: TGTGCCAGCAGTTCGGGTCCCTCCCAAGAGACCCAGTACTTC. V gene TRBV28 combines with J gene TRBJ2-5; D gene ambiguous. The V end was cut by 4 bases, the J end by 1 base, with 10 bases between. This CDR3 spans 14 amino acids. The germline gives CDR1 MDHEN, CDR2 SYDVKM. Supplemented by reference TRBV28 and TRBJ2-5, the full variable domain reads DVKVTQSSRYLVKRTGEKVFLECVQDMDHENMFWYRQDPGLGLRLIYFSYDVKMKEKGDIPEGYSVSREKKERFSLILESASTNQTSMYLCASSSGPSQETQYFGPGTRLLVL.